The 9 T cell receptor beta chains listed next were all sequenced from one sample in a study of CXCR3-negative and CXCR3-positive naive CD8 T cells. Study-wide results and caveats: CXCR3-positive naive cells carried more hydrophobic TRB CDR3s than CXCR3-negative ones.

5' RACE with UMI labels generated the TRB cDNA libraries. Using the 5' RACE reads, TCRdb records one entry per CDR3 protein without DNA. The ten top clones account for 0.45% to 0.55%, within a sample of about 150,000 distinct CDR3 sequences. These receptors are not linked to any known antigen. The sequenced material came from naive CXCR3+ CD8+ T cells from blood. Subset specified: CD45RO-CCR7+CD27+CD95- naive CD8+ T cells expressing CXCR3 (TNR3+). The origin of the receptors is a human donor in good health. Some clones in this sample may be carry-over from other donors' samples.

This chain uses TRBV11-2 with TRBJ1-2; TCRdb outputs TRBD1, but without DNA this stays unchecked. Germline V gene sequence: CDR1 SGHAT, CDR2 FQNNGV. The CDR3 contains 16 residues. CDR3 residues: CASSSQADNYIYGYTF.

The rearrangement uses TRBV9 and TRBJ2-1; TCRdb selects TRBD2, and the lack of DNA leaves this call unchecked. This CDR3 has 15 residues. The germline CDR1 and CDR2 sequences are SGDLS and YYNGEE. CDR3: CDSSVVGGGAWEQFF.

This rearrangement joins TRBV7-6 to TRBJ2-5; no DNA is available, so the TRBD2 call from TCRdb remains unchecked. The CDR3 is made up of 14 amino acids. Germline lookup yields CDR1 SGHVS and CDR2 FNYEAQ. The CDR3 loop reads CASSPEAGEETQYF.

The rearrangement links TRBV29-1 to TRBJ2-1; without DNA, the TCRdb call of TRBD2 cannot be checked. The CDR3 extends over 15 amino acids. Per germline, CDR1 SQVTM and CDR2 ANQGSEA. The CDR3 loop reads CSVERAGGPFNEQFF.

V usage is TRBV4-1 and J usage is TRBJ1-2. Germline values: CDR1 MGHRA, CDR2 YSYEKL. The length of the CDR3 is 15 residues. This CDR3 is CASSQEGQAGYGYTF.

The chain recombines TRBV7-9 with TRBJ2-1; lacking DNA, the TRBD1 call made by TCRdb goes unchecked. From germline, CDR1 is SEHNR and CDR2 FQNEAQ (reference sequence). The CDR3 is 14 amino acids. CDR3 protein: CASSPLGQGYEQFF.

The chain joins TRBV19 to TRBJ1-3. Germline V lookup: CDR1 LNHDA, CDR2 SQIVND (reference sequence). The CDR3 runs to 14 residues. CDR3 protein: CASSFGRSGNTIYF.

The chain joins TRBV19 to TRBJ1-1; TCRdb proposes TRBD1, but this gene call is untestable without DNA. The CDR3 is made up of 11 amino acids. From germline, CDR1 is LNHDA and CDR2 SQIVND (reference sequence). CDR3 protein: CASMGGTEAFF.

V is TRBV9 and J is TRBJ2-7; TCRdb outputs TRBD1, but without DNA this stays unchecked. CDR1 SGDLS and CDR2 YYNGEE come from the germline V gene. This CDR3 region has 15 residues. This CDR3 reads CASSVAGAGSYEQYF. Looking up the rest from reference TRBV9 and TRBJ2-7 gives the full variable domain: DSGVTQTPKHLITATGQRVTLRCSPRSGDLSVYWYQQSLDQGLQFLIQYYNGEERAKGNILERFSAQQFPDLHSELNLSSLELGDSALYFCASSVAGAGSYEQYFGPGTRLTVT.